This TCR beta chain was retrieved from a study of blood T cells in healthy people across ages. V lost 2 bases to trimming and J lost 7 bases; unmatched junction nucleotides: 9. The CDR3 loop spans 15 amino acids. Germline assignment: CDR1 ENHRY and CDR2 SYGVKD. This clonotype was detected a few times. Its cognate antigen is unknown. Study-wide points: Underestimates were what the diversity estimates from one million T cells were considered to be. While age rose, TCR beta diversity per million T cells dropped in a roughly linear way.

A second roughly 7 to 11 cycle PCR used barcoded and J-beta primers. Any given sample supplied a minimum of 2.5 million CDR3-containing paired-end reads. Via MiXCR, TCRdb re-called the 5' RACE reads, giving one row per CDR3 protein. The sample lists about 640,000 distinct CDR3 sequences; 58% were seen once. Total RNA was isolated from each sample in quantities of at least 5 micrograms. This chain connects TRBV10-3 to TRBJ2-7, with TRBD1 identical over 9 bases. The specimen sequenced was blood. The sequence came from a man between 60 and 70 years old in good health. The CDR3 nucleotides read TGTGCCATCAGTGAGCGCGGGACAGGGCTGGGGGAGCAGTACTTC. Amino acid sequence: CAISERGTGLGEQYF.